A single sample is the source of the 22 T cell receptor beta chains below, sequenced in a study of cytomegalovirus exposure and HLA in healthy donors. The PCR had 60 Vbeta and 13 Jbeta primers. The assay was immunoSEQ multiplex PCR, and TCRdb's table has in-frame clones only and misses some. This listing includes 160,000 or so clones. Sample: PBMCs. These receptors were collected from a man in his thirties or forties in good health and CMV-seronegative.

The CDR3 region has the DNA TGTGCCAGCAGCTTGGATCCGGGACAGGGACACACCGGGGAGCTGTTTTTT. As protein: CASSLDPGQGHTGELFF. The chain has TRBV5-4 and TRBJ2-2, with 9 bases fitting TRBD1. Unmatched junction bases numbered 6, after V lost 0 bases and J lost 3 bases. CDR1 is SGHNT, CDR2 YYREEE, per germline (reference sequence). This CDR3 comprises 17 residues.

This chain uses TRBV2 with TRBJ2-1; 10 bases map to TRBD2. This CDR3 has 16 amino acids. Germline-derived CDR1 and CDR2 are SNHLY and FYNNEI. After removal of 6 bases from V and 6 bases from J, the junction contained 11 bases not matched to a gene. CDR3 sequence (DNA): TGTGCCAGCAGAGCTCTAGCGGGGGCTTCCGCCAATGAGCAGTTCTTC. As protein: CASRALAGASANEQFF.

The chain carries TRBV18 and TRBJ1-5; no clear D. CDR3 length equals 14 residues. V was clipped by 2 bases and J by 3 bases, with 8 bases between them. Germline lookup yields CDR1 KGHSH and CDR2 LQKENI. In nucleotides, the CDR3 is TGTGCCAGCTCACCAGAGGGATTCAATCAGCCCCAGCATTTT. This sequence encodes CASSPEGFNQPQHF.

This rearrangement joins TRBV11-2 to TRBJ2-7, with a weak D call TRBD2 (6 bases). CDR1 and CDR2 from the germline V gene are SGHAT and FQNNGV. V was clipped by 5 bases and J by 4 bases, with 18 bases between them. The CDR3 consists of 15 residues. The CDR3 region has the DNA TGTGCCAGCAGCCCATACGGAACGGGAGAATACGAGCAGTACTTC. Its translation is CASSPYGTGEYEQYF.

The chain recombines TRBV10-3 with TRBJ2-7; the match to TRBD1 covers 9 bases. Germline CDR1 is ENHRY and CDR2 is SYGVKD. The CDR3 has 13 residues. Trimming at V came to 10 bases and at J to 5 bases, leaving 9 bases not matched to a gene. CDR3 sequence: CATSGTGRNEQYF. The CDR3 nucleotides are TGTGCCACCTCCGGGACAGGGAGGAACGAGCAGTACTTC.

V usage is TRBV25-1 and J usage is TRBJ2-7, with D perhaps matching TRBD2 (5 bases). Trimming stripped 3 bases from V and 5 bases from J, with 14 bases between. The CDR3 is 14 amino acids. CDR1 MGHDK and CDR2 SYGVNS come from the germline V gene. The CDR3 loop is CASSDQRTSHEQYF. The CDR3 DNA reads TGTGCCAGCAGTGACCAGCGGACTTCCCACGAGCAGTACTTC.

V and J are TRBV4-2 and TRBJ2-1, with 10 bases matching TRBD2. The junction had 9 bases not matched to a gene; V was cut back by 6 bases and J by 7 bases. CDR3 size: 15 residues. Germline-derived CDR1 and CDR2 are LGHNA and YNFKEQ. CDR3 protein: CASSVSGRAGNEQFF. CDR3 coding DNA: TGTGCCAGCAGTGTAAGCGGGAGGGCCGGGAATGAGCAGTTCTTC.

The chain links TRBV6-5 to TRBJ1-1; 7 positions match TRBD1. The CDR3 consists of 14 residues. Losses at the gene ends were 5 bases for V and 0 bases for J; bases not matched to a gene: 3. Germline V gives CDR1 MNHEY, CDR2 SVGAGI. DNA for the CDR3: TGTGCCAGCAGTAGGGGACAGATGAACACTGAAGCTTTCTTT. Translating it yields CASSRGQMNTEAFF.

This chain connects TRBV27 to TRBJ2-1, with D perhaps TRBD1 (5 bases). V was shortened by 3 bases and J by 4 bases, with 10 bases between the two germline ends. Germline CDR1 and CDR2: MNHEY and SMNVEV (reference sequence). This CDR3 comprises 14 residues. CDR3 nucleotides: TGTGCCAGCAGTTTGGCAGGGCTGTACAATGAGCAGTTCTTC. This sequence encodes CASSLAGLYNEQFF.

Comments on this clone: The junction differs from germline at one of its ends, possibly a read error. Distinct nucleotide sequences in the sample also encode this CDR3. The chain carries TRBV7-2 and TRBJ1-4; D remains unclear. The CDR3 runs to 16 residues. The germline V gene encodes CDR1 SGHTA and CDR2 FQGNSA. This CDR3 is CASSLDPGLTNGKLFF. DNA of the CDR3: TGTGCTAGCAGCTTAGATCCAGGACTAACTAATGGAAAACTGTTTTTT.

This chain uses TRBV21-1 with TRBJ2-1; TRBD2 is taken as the D call from the table, unchecked against the DNA. TRBV21-1 is listed as a pseudogene. This CDR3 has 17 amino acids. CDR3 nucleotide sequence: TGTGCCAGCAGTACAAATCTAGCGGGAGGGATACACAATGAGCAGTTCTTC. Its translation: CASSTNLAGGIHNEQFF.

This rearrangement joins TRBV9 to TRBJ2-2; TRBD2 matches at 12 bases. With 2 bases clipped from V and 1 base from J, the junction kept 9 bases outside the gene matches. The length of the CDR3 is 19 residues. Germline CDR1 reads SGDLS; CDR2 reads YYNGEE. CDR3 DNA sequence: TGTGCCAGCAGCGTTGGCCTAGCGGGAGGGCCGGGGAACACCGGGGAGCTGTTTTTT. Protein: CASSVGLAGGPGNTGELFF. The entire variable domain, with the rest obtained from reference TRBV9 and TRBJ2-2, is as follows: DSGVTQTPKHLITATGQRVTLRCSPRSGDLSVYWYQQSLDQGLQFLIQYYNGEERAKGNILERFSAQQFPDLHSELNLSSLELGDSALYFCASSVGLAGGPGNTGELFFGEGSRLTVL.

The genes are TRBV5-1 and TRBJ1-2, with TRBD1 identical over 7 bases. The CDR3 runs to 13 residues. V lost 4 bases, J lost 8 bases, and 8 bases stayed unmatched. Per germline, CDR1 SGHRS and CDR2 YFSETQ. The DNA of the CDR3 is TGCGCCAGCAGCGTCGACAGGGAAGGAGGCTACACCTTC. Amino acids: CASSVDREGGYTF. Together with reference TRBV5-1 and TRBJ1-2, the CDR3 gives the full variable domain: KAGVTQTPRYLIKTRGQQVTLSCSPISGHRSVSWYQQTPGQGLQFLFEYFSETQRNKGNFPGRFSGRQFSNSRSEMNVSTLELGDSALYLCASSVDREGGYTFGSGTRLTVV.

The chain carries TRBV5-1 and TRBJ2-1, with a tentative D call TRBD1 (6 bases). In germline, CDR1 is SGHRS, CDR2 YFSETQ. Trimming pared 4 bases from V and 8 bases from J, leaving 19 bases between. The CDR3 has 15 amino acids. The CDR3 reads CASSASGTTAYEQFF. CDR3 nucleotides: TGCGCCAGCAGCGCCTCCGGGACAACGGCATATGAGCAGTTCTTC.

This sequence joins TRBV7-3 and TRBJ2-1; 9 nucleotides align to TRBD2. Germline trimming cut 5 bases from V and 8 bases from J; bases unmatched to any gene: 10. The CDR3 loop spans 15 amino acids. CDR1 is SGHTA, CDR2 FQGTGA, per germline. The CDR3 spells CASSGVLAGEDEQFF. CDR3 nucleotides: TGTGCCAGCAGCGGGGTATTAGCGGGAGAGGATGAGCAGTTCTTC.

Details on this clone: The same CDR3 is also encoded by other DNA sequences in this sample. This chain uses TRBV7-9 with TRBJ1-1; a weak D match, TRBD1 (6 bases). Germline V gene sequence: CDR1 SEHNR, CDR2 FQNEAQ (reference sequence). V lost 1 base and J lost 2, with 11 bases in between. CDR3 size: 15 residues. The CDR3 is CASSLGGQGNTEAFF. CDR3 coding DNA: TGTGCCAGCAGCTTAGGGGGGCAGGGAAACACTGAAGCTTTCTTT. The whole variable domain, filled in from reference TRBV7-9 and TRBJ1-1, reads DTGVSQNPRHKITKRGQNVTFRCDPISEHNRLYWYRQTLGQGPEFLTYFQNEAQLEKSRLLSDRFSAERPKGSFSTLEIQRTEQGDSAMYLCASSLGGQGNTEAFFGQGTRLTVV.

The rearrangement uses TRBV19 and TRBJ1-4; D uncertain. Germline CDR1 reads LNHDA; CDR2 reads SQIVND (reference sequence). V gave up 7 bases and J gave up 6 bases, with 12 bases separating them. The CDR3 contains 13 residues. The CDR3 is CASKLSEDEKLFF. The CDR3 DNA sequence: TGTGCCAGTAAGTTGTCGGAGGATGAAAAACTGTTTTTT.

The chain employs TRBV7-9 and TRBJ2-5; 7 nucleotides line up with TRBD2. V lost 0 bases and J lost 5; bases outside the gene matches: 6. The germline V gene has CDR1 SEHNR and CDR2 FQNEAQ (reference sequence). There are 15 residues in the CDR3. The CDR3 DNA is TGTGCCAGCAGCTTAGCGACTAGCCGAGCGGAGACCCAGTACTTC. Protein product: CASSLATSRAETQYF.

The CDR3 region has the DNA TGCGCCAGCAGCTTGGCCCTAGCGGGAGGCGGAAATTACAATGAGCAGTTCTTC. It encodes CASSLALAGGGNYNEQFF. The V and J genes are TRBV5-1 and TRBJ2-1; 11 nucleotides match TRBD2. This CDR3 spans 18 amino acids. Germline assignment: CDR1 SGHRS and CDR2 YFSETQ. After removal of 0 bases from V and 4 bases from J, the junction contained 9 bases not matched to a gene.

Comment on this clone: Other DNA sequences in the same sample also yield this CDR3. The rearrangement uses TRBV5-1 and TRBJ2-3; 9 bases match TRBD2. This CDR3 spans 17 amino acids. The J segment lost 4 bases and the V segment lost 4 bases, leaving 13 bases of the junction unmatched. Germline V CDR1 and CDR2: SGHRS, YFSETQ. As DNA, the CDR3 is TGCGCCAGCAGCCTCCCCCCTAGCGGGATAAGGGCAGATACGCAGTATTTT. Its protein is CASSLPPSGIRADTQYF.

The V call is TRBV7-6, the J call TRBJ2-1; 10 bases are a match to TRBD2. The CDR3 spans 16 residues. Per the germline V gene, CDR1 is SGHVS and CDR2 is FNYEAQ. J was trimmed by 7 bases and V by 2 bases; bases with no gene match: 8. The CDR3 coding sequence is TGTGCCAGCAGCTTAAGCGGGAGGGTACAAAGAAATGAGCAGTTCTTC. This encodes CASSLSGRVQRNEQFF.

V is TRBV6-4 and J is TRBJ1-1; a possible D gene is TRBD1 (5 bases). Germline V lookup: CDR1 MRHNA, CDR2 SNTAGT. Deletions cut 3 bases from V and 4 bases from J, with 15 bases between. The CDR3 is 15 amino acids. CDR3 in amino acids: CASSERQSPITEAFF. CDR3 coding DNA: TGTGCCAGCAGTGAGAGACAGTCTCCGATCACTGAAGCTTTCTTT.